This is a list of T cell receptor beta chains from one sample in a study of memory CD4+ T cells and cytomegalovirus serostatus. Sequenced by immunoSEQ multiplex PCR; TCRdb stores in-frame clones only, minus some. The sample has about 59,000 clones, roughly 77% seen once. Material for sequencing was memory CD4+ T cells from blood. These receptors were collected from an adult in good health and CMV-seronegative. Both conserved end residues are part of each CDR3. The D gene is left open where the match is weak. Part of the rows lack a size; the others show once, few, many or a class for expanded clones.

-,TRBJ2-2,TRBV7-2,-,TGTGCCAGCAGCCTAGCCAGGAACACCGGGGAGCTGTTTTTT,CASSLARNTGELFF
TRBD2,TRBJ2-1,TRBV7-3,-,TGTGCCAGCAGCTTTGGGACTAGTCACAATGAGCAGTTCTTC,CASSFGTSHNEQFF
TRBD1,TRBJ1-4,TRBV29-1,-,TGCAGCGTTAACCAACAGGGGGCAACTAATGAAAAACTGTTTTTT,CSVNQQGATNEKLFF
-,TRBJ2-7,TRBV6-6,-,TGTGCCAGCAGTTATTTGAGGGAAGTCGAGCAGTACTTC,CASSYLREVEQYF
-,TRBJ2-7,TRBV5-1,-,TGCGCCAGCAGCCGTAAAACACAACAGACAATGGGCCCCTACGAGCAGTACTTC,CASSRKTQQTMGPYEQYF
-,TRBJ2-2,TRBV2,-,TGTGCCAGCAGTGAATCTGTGGGGGTTGCGAACACCGGGGAGCTGTTTTTT,CASSESVGVANTGELFF
-,TRBJ2-5,TRBV7-7,-,TGTGCTAGCAGCTTAGCGGCGGCTACCCAAGAGACCCAGTACTTC,CASSLAAATQETQYF
-,TRBJ1-1,TRBV6-4,few,TGTGCCAGCAGGGCGCAGGGTTGGGACACTGAAGCTTTCTTT,CASRAQGWDTEAFF
-,TRBJ1-2,TRBV6-1,-,TGTGCCAGCAGTGAGCCGATCGGGACTGGGACGTTGGGTGGCTACACCTTC,CASSEPIGTGTLGGYTF
-,TRBJ1-2,TRBV6-5,once,TGTGCCAGCAGCGAGTTCCGGGGAAACTATGGCTACACCTTC,CASSEFRGNYGYTF
TRBD2,TRBJ2-1,TRBV9,-,TGTGCCAGCAGCCGATACCTCAGCGGGAGTCGGGGAAATGAGCAGTTCTTC,CASSRYLSGSRGNEQFF
-,TRBJ2-7,TRBV5-5,few,TGTGCCAGCAGCCTCGGGGCAGCTAGCGACGAGCAGTACTTC,CASSLGAASDEQYF
TRBD1,TRBJ1-2,TRBV4-1,-,TGCGCCAGCAGCCAAGAGAGTAACAGGGGGCTGTCGGCTGGCTACACCTTC,CASSQESNRGLSAGYTF
-,TRBJ1-5,TRBV13,-,TGTGCCAGCAGCTTATCGCGCAATCAGCCCCAGCATTTT,CASSLSRNQPQHF
TRBD2,TRBJ2-1,TRBV6-6,-,TGTGCCAGCAGTTACTCATCGGGACTAGGCTACAATGAGCAGTTCTTC,CASSYSSGLGYNEQFF
-,TRBJ2-6,TRBV27,-,TGTGCCAGCAGTTTTATGTCTGGGGCCAACGTCCTGACTTTC,CASSFMSGANVLTF
TRBD1,TRBJ1-1,TRBV7-3,few,TGTGCCAGCAGCTCCGGACAGGGGAGGGCTGAAGCTTTCTTT,CASSSGQGRAEAFF
-,TRBJ1-1,TRBV7-9,-,TGTGCCAGCAGCTTTTCGACAGCAAACACTGAAGCTTTCTTT,CASSFSTANTEAFF
-,TRBJ1-1,TRBV18,-,TGTGCCAGCTCACCAGGGGGATACGAACTCATGAACACTGAAGCTTTCTTT,CASSPGGYELMNTEAFF